This record looks at one TCR beta chain sequence and its context. Generated by immunoSEQ multiplex PCR, the TCRdb table keeps only in-frame clones and is missing some. Of tens of thousands of clones in the sample, more than 65% were seen once. This sample is part of a study of OX40 agonist ivuxolimab in advanced cancers. The sequencing used CD4+ or CD8+ T cells sorted from blood, collected in a trial of the OX40 agonist ivuxolimab. This TCR was recovered from an adult with an advanced solid tumor such as melanoma, head and neck, liver or kidney cancer.

The CDR3 is CASSYRIGQGSSYEQYF. CDR3 in DNA: TGTGCCAGCAGCTATCGAATCGGGCAGGGTAGTTCCTACGAGCAGTACTTC. The chain is built from TRBV7-2 and TRBJ2-7; possibly TRBD1 for D (5 bases). The CDR3 is 17 amino acids. Germline CDR1 SGHTA, CDR2 FQGNSA. V dropped 4 bases and J dropped 1 base, with 20 bases sitting between them.